Shown below are 14 T cell receptor beta chains from a single sample sequenced in a study of T cells in Graves' hyperthyroidism and ophthalmopathy. TCR beta CDR3 sequences were amplified from RNA transcripts. Using the HTBI primer set, a first-round RT-PCR was run on the TCR CDR3. One entry per CDR3 protein results from TCRdb running MiXCR on the multiplex PCR reads. The table includes approximately 600,000 distinct CDR3 sequences, about 15% detected once. Sequenced material: blood. These receptor sequences come from a woman aged 25-40 years with Graves' hyperthyroidism that later progressed to Graves' ophthalmopathy.

V and J are TRBV6-1 and TRBJ1-3, with D tentatively TRBD1 (6 bases). Germline loops: CDR1 MNHNS, CDR2 SASEGT. Trimming removed 8 bases from V and 8 bases from J, with 13 bases in between. The CDR3 loop spans 12 amino acids. CDR3 residues: CASGQSSDTIYF. The CDR3 region has the DNA TGTGCCAGCGGACAGAGTTCGGACACCATATATTTT.

The genes are TRBV28 and TRBJ2-7; TRBD1 agrees at 11 bases. Trimming removed 10 bases from V and 5 bases from J; junction bases left unmatched: 7. The CDR3 length is 13 residues. The V gene's germline CDR1 is MDHEN and CDR2 SYDVKM. CDR3 DNA: TGTGCCACCCTTCGGACAGGGGGCAACGAGCAGTACTTC. Protein: CATLRTGGNEQYF.

This clonotype has just a few counts. This chain joins TRBV11-2 and TRBJ2-1; D is undetermined. Deletions cut 2 bases from V and 5 bases from J, with 10 bases between. This CDR3 spans 14 amino acids. The germline V gene has CDR1 SGHAT and CDR2 FQNNGV. CDR3 nucleotides: TGTGCCAGCAGCTTATCTAGACTTAACAATGAGCAGTTCTTC. This sequence encodes CASSLSRLNNEQFF.

The CDR3 loop is CASSSNREIYNYGYTF. DNA of the CDR3: TGTGCCAGCAGCTCTAACAGAGAAATCTATAACTATGGCTACACCTTC. The V gene is TRBV12-3 or TRBV12-4, the J gene TRBJ1-2; D unresolved. CDR3 length equals 16 residues. V lost 6 bases and J 1 base, leaving 18 bases between the germline ends.

This clonotype was seen at least ten times. The chain couples TRBV6-1 to TRBJ2-7; the match to TRBD2 covers 9 bases. J lost 0 bases, V lost 6 bases, and 6 bases had no gene match. The CDR3 covers 15 residues. Germline loops: CDR1 MNHNS, CDR2 SASEGT. CDR3 sequence reads: CASSAISGSSYEQYF. The DNA of the CDR3 is TGTGCCAGCAGCGCTATTAGCGGGAGCTCCTACGAGCAGTACTTC.

This clonotype was counted many times. The chain joins TRBV18 to TRBJ2-3; D is undetermined. Germline CDR1 KGHSH, CDR2 LQKENI. Deletions cut 2 bases from V and 0 bases from J, with 6 bases between. This CDR3 spans 14 amino acids. The CDR3 spells CASSPFRSTDTQYF. CDR3 DNA: TGTGCCAGCTCACCATTCCGTAGCACAGATACGCAGTATTTT.

This clonotype was counted between two and nine times. The gene calls are TRBV6-1 and TRBJ2-7; TRBD1 matches 8 bases. Germline CDR1 is MNHNS and CDR2 is SASEGT. The CDR3 is made up of 13 amino acids. With 1 base clipped from V and 6 bases from J, the junction kept 2 bases outside the gene matches. The CDR3 region is CASSEGTGSEQYF. The CDR3 DNA follows: TGTGCCAGCAGTGAAGGGACAGGGTCCGAGCAGTACTTC.

This clonotype was recorded a few times. The chain is built from TRBV6-1 and TRBJ2-1, with D possibly matching TRBD2 (6 bases). The CDR3 has 12 amino acids. V shed 6 bases and J shed 12 bases, with 15 bases lying between them. Germline CDR1 is MNHNS and CDR2 is SASEGT. CDR3 coding DNA: TGTGCCAGCAGCCCCGGGGGAAGGGTGCAGTTCTTC. It translates to CASSPGGRVQFF.

The chain carries TRBV20-1 and TRBJ1-2; no clear D. This CDR3 contains 15 residues. CDR1 is DFQATT and CDR2 is SNEGSKA in the germline V gene (reference sequence). V lost 4 bases to trimming and J lost 2 bases, with 17 bases between them. This CDR3 reads CSAMADSFDNYGYTF. In DNA form, the CDR3 reads TGCAGTGCTATGGCCGACTCCTTTGACAACTATGGCTACACCTTC.

Ten or more counts support this clonotype. V is TRBV6-5 and J is TRBJ2-7; D is possibly TRBD1 or TRBD2 (5 bases each). The V end was cut by 0 bases, the J end by 4 bases, with 10 bases between. The CDR3 sequence is 14 residues long. Germline V gene data show CDR1 as MNHEY and CDR2 as SVGAGI. CDR3 coding DNA: TGTGCCAGCAGTTACTCGAAAGAGGGGTACGAGCAGTACTTC. It translates to CASSYSKEGYEQYF.

This clonotype came up many times. The chain links TRBV2 to TRBJ2-5; no clear D gene. CDR3 length: 18 amino acids. Looked up from germline, CDR1 is SNHLY and CDR2 is FYNNEI. Trimming left V 4 bases short and J 2 bases short, with 23 bases between. CDR3 region: CASSALGTTTSPQETQYF. CDR3 sequence (DNA): TGTGCCAGCAGTGCCCTTGGTACTACTACGTCCCCACAAGAGACCCAGTACTTC.

This clonotype was detected a few times. The CDR3 loop reads CASSQERREGRNTGELFF. The CDR3 DNA reads as TGTGCCAGCAGCCAAGAACGGCGGGAGGGCCGAAACACCGGGGAGCTGTTTTTT. This chain links TRBV3-2 with TRBJ2-2; the table's D call, TRBD2, was not checked against the DNA. TRBV3-2 constitutes a pseudogene. The CDR3 spans 18 residues.

This clonotype was detected many times. This chain joins TRBV15 and TRBJ2-7, with 10 bases aligning to TRBD2. V shed 2 bases and J 2 bases; nucleotides not matched to a gene: 15. The CDR3 loop spans 19 amino acids. Germline V lookup: CDR1 LNHNV, CDR2 YYDKDF (reference sequence). CDR3 amino acids: CATSRRGSGIGTSAYEQYF. CDR3 bases: TGTGCCACCAGCAGACGAGGGAGCGGGATTGGGACTAGCGCCTACGAGCAGTACTTC.

This clonotype was detected many times. The V gene is TRBV11-3, the J gene TRBJ1-2; D gene ambiguous. CDR1 and CDR2 from the germline V gene are SGHNT and YENEEA. The V gene lost 5 bases and the J gene lost 6 bases, with 16 bases spanning the gap. This CDR3 is built from 14 residues. The CDR3 bases are TGTGCCAGCAGCGCGAGACCGGGATCTGATGGCTACACCTTC. Encoded protein: CASSARPGSDGYTF.